This is a list of T cell receptor beta chains from one sample in a study of CD8+ T cells in alopecia areata. Here immunoSEQ multiplex PCR was the method, and the copy in TCRdb shows in-frame clones only, minus some. This table holds some 110,000 clones, approximately 59% found once. The source material was CD8+ T cells sorted from blood, sampled at week 4, from a patient treated with tofacitinib. Receptor source: a human donor with alopecia areata. Both conserved end residues are part of each CDR3. Each record gives: D gene, J gene, clone size, V gene, CDR3 DNA, CDR3 protein. A D gene is named only where the DNA matches it firmly. Expanded clones are given a class, and other clones once, few, many or no size at all.

d_gene: NA; j_gene: TRBJ2-1; abundance: NA; v_gene: TRBV5-1; CDR3nt: TGCGCCAGCAGCTTAGACGTGGGGGAGCAGTTCTTC; CDR3aa: CASSLDVGEQFF
d_gene: NA; j_gene: TRBJ2-2; abundance: NA; v_gene: TRBV6-1; CDR3nt: TGTGCCAGCAGTGAAAAGAACACCGGGGAGCTGTTTTTT; CDR3aa: CASSEKNTGELFF
d_gene: NA; j_gene: TRBJ1-1; abundance: NA; v_gene: TRBV6-5; CDR3nt: TGTGCCAGCAGTTATCTGTCGGACACTGAAGCTTTCTTT; CDR3aa: CASSYLSDTEAFF
d_gene: NA; j_gene: TRBJ2-7; abundance: NA; v_gene: TRBV30; CDR3nt: TGTGCCTGGAGTGAGAGGGTCCCTGGGCAGTACTTC; CDR3aa: CAWSERVPGQYF
d_gene: NA; j_gene: TRBJ1-1; abundance: NA; v_gene: TRBV29-1; CDR3nt: TGCAGCGCCCCGGGCTCGAGCACTGAAGCTTTCTTT; CDR3aa: CSAPGSSTEAFF
d_gene: TRBD2; j_gene: TRBJ2-1; abundance: few; v_gene: TRBV29-1; CDR3nt: TGCAGCGTTGCAGGCGGGGGGGTTTATGAGCAGTTCTTC; CDR3aa: CSVAGGGVYEQFF
d_gene: NA; j_gene: TRBJ2-6; abundance: NA; v_gene: TRBV29-1; CDR3nt: TGCAGCGTTGTGGGGGGTCCTACTGGGGCCAACGTCCTGACTTTC; CDR3aa: CSVVGGPTGANVLTF
d_gene: NA; j_gene: TRBJ1-2; abundance: once; v_gene: TRBV30; CDR3nt: TGTGCCTGGAGTGACGGGGAGGGAGGGTATGGCTACACCTTC; CDR3aa: CAWSDGEGGYGYTF
d_gene: NA; j_gene: TRBJ2-5; abundance: NA; v_gene: TRBV29-1; CDR3nt: TGCAGCGTTGACAACCTTGACAGTAAGCAAGAGACCCAGTACTTC; CDR3aa: CSVDNLDSKQETQYF
d_gene: NA; j_gene: TRBJ1-2; abundance: NA; v_gene: TRBV5-1; CDR3nt: TGCGCCAGCAGTCTAACAGGTCCGGGAAACTATGGCTACACCTTC; CDR3aa: CASSLTGPGNYGYTF
d_gene: NA; j_gene: TRBJ2-1; abundance: NA; v_gene: TRBV7-2; CDR3nt: TGTGCCAGCAGCTCACAGGGAAAGCGGAACTACAATGAGCAGTTCTTC; CDR3aa: CASSSQGKRNYNEQFF
d_gene: NA; j_gene: TRBJ2-4; abundance: few; v_gene: TRBV5-1; CDR3nt: TGCGCCAGCAGCTTAGGGCAGGGCTTAAACATTCAGTACTTC; CDR3aa: CASSLGQGLNIQYF
d_gene: NA; j_gene: TRBJ1-1; abundance: NA; v_gene: TRBV29-1; CDR3nt: TGCAGCGTTGAAGTCGGGGGGGACCTGAACACTGAAGCTTTCTTT; CDR3aa: CSVEVGGDLNTEAFF
d_gene: NA; j_gene: TRBJ1-2; abundance: NA; v_gene: TRBV29-1; CDR3nt: TGCAGCGTTGAAGGGGGGGGACATAATGGCTACACCTTC; CDR3aa: CSVEGGGHNGYTF
d_gene: NA; j_gene: TRBJ2-1; abundance: NA; v_gene: TRBV30; CDR3nt: TGTGCCTGTCAGGGAACCTCCTACAATGAGCAGTTCTTC; CDR3aa: CACQGTSYNEQFF
d_gene: NA; j_gene: TRBJ1-2; abundance: NA; v_gene: TRBV4-1; CDR3nt: TGCGCCAGCAGCCAAGACGGGGGCCCTCCTAACTATGGCTACACCTTC; CDR3aa: CASSQDGGPPNYGYTF
d_gene: TRBD1; j_gene: TRBJ1-2; abundance: few; v_gene: TRBV30; CDR3nt: TGTGCCTGGAGTGTAGGGACAGGGAGCGGCTACACCTTC; CDR3aa: CAWSVGTGSGYTF
d_gene: NA; j_gene: TRBJ2-2; abundance: NA; v_gene: TRBV30; CDR3nt: TGTGCCTGGAGCGACGGGAACACCGGGGAGCTGTTTTTT; CDR3aa: CAWSDGNTGELFF
d_gene: NA; j_gene: TRBJ2-1; abundance: NA; v_gene: TRBV29-1; CDR3nt: TGCAGCGTTTGGTCCTACAATGAGCAGTTCTTC; CDR3aa: CSVWSYNEQFF
d_gene: NA; j_gene: TRBJ2-7; abundance: NA; v_gene: TRBV29-1; CDR3nt: TGCAGCGTCGCGACCCCGCGTGAGCAGTACTTC; CDR3aa: CSVATPREQYF
d_gene: TRBD1; j_gene: TRBJ1-1; abundance: once; v_gene: TRBV9; CDR3nt: TGTGCCAGCAGCGTAGAAGTAGACAGGGGGAACACTGAAGCTTTCTTT; CDR3aa: CASSVEVDRGNTEAFF
d_gene: NA; j_gene: TRBJ1-1; abundance: few; v_gene: TRBV29-1; CDR3nt: TGCAGCGATCAGAGTAACACTGAAGCTTTCTTT; CDR3aa: CSDQSNTEAFF
d_gene: NA; j_gene: TRBJ2-6; abundance: NA; v_gene: TRBV5-1; CDR3nt: TGCGCCAGCAGCTTTGGTACAGCTGGGGCCAACGTCCTGACTTTC; CDR3aa: CASSFGTAGANVLTF
d_gene: NA; j_gene: TRBJ1-5; abundance: NA; v_gene: TRBV30; CDR3nt: TGTGCCTGGCGAGGGGGGCCTTCTAATCAGCCCCAGCATTTT; CDR3aa: CAWRGGPSNQPQHF
d_gene: NA; j_gene: TRBJ2-5; abundance: NA; v_gene: TRBV19; CDR3nt: TGTGCCAGTAGTCCAACTAGGGGACTTACCCGGCCACAAGAGACCCAGTACTTC; CDR3aa: CASSPTRGLTRPQETQYF
d_gene: TRBD2; j_gene: TRBJ2-1; abundance: few; v_gene: TRBV9; CDR3nt: TGTGCCAGCAGCTCACTAGCGTGGCCCTACAATGAGCAGTTCTTC; CDR3aa: CASSSLAWPYNEQFF
d_gene: NA; j_gene: TRBJ1-3; abundance: once; v_gene: TRBV23-1; CDR3nt: TGCGCCAGCAGTATGGGCATCGAGGGCTCTGGAAACACCATATATTTT; CDR3aa: CASSMGIEGSGNTIYF
d_gene: NA; j_gene: TRBJ1-1; abundance: NA; v_gene: TRBV11-3; CDR3nt: TGTGCCAGCAGCTCCCGGGGTGACACTGAAGCTTTCTTT; CDR3aa: CASSSRGDTEAFF
d_gene: TRBD1; j_gene: TRBJ1-4; abundance: NA; v_gene: TRBV27; CDR3nt: TGTGCCAGCAGTTGGACAGGGCCTAATGAAAAACTGTTTTTT; CDR3aa: CASSWTGPNEKLFF
d_gene: NA; j_gene: TRBJ2-5; abundance: NA; v_gene: TRBV15; CDR3nt: TGTGCCACCAGCGGGCCCAGCGGGTCCCGGGAGACCCAGTACTTC; CDR3aa: CATSGPSGSRETQYF
d_gene: NA; j_gene: TRBJ2-5; abundance: NA; v_gene: TRBV6-5; CDR3nt: TGTGCCAGCAGTTATCAGGGATCCGATCAGGAGACCCAGTACTTC; CDR3aa: CASSYQGSDQETQYF
d_gene: TRBD1; j_gene: TRBJ2-1; abundance: few; v_gene: TRBV29-1; CDR3nt: TGCAGCGCCCCGGAAAGGGGACAGGCTTACAATGAGCAGTTCTTC; CDR3aa: CSAPERGQAYNEQFF
d_gene: TRBD1; j_gene: TRBJ1-1; abundance: NA; v_gene: TRBV13; CDR3nt: TGTGCCAGCAGCCCACAGGGGTATCGCTACACTGAAGCTTTCTTT; CDR3aa: CASSPQGYRYTEAFF
d_gene: TRBD1; j_gene: TRBJ1-2; abundance: NA; v_gene: TRBV28; CDR3nt: TGTGCCAGCAGTTTAGGGACAGGGGGCGCGGCGGATGGCTACACCTTC; CDR3aa: CASSLGTGGAADGYTF
d_gene: NA; j_gene: TRBJ2-1; abundance: NA; v_gene: TRBV25-1; CDR3nt: TGTGCCAGCAGTGGGAACAATGAGCAGTTCTTC; CDR3aa: CASSGNNEQFF
d_gene: NA; j_gene: TRBJ2-1; abundance: NA; v_gene: TRBV25-1; CDR3nt: TGTGCCAGCAGTGCGGGGGATGAGCAGTTCTTC; CDR3aa: CASSAGDEQFF
d_gene: TRBD1; j_gene: TRBJ1-2; abundance: NA; v_gene: TRBV27; CDR3nt: TGTGCCAGCGGCCGGACAGGCGCTATCTATGGCTACACCTTC; CDR3aa: CASGRTGAIYGYTF
d_gene: NA; j_gene: TRBJ1-2; abundance: NA; v_gene: TRBV30; CDR3nt: TGTGCCTGGATTGTCGGGGCCTATGGCTACACCTTC; CDR3aa: CAWIVGAYGYTF